This T cell receptor (beta chain) is drawn from a study of PD-L1 blockade in urothelial cancer. Overall study context: As for prior chemotherapy regimens, patients had received 0 to 3. Peripheral blood specimens exhibited a median yield of 141,255 T cells.

Only one count was recorded for this clone. The sample carries other DNA sequences with the same CDR3. The CDR3 is 15 residues long. Trimming removed 4 bases from V and 1 base from J; junction bases left unmatched: 4. Germline loops: CDR1 MDHEN, CDR2 SYDVKM. Described time point: pretreatment peripheral blood. Profiling relied on immunoSEQ multiplex PCR, and the TCRdb table lists in-frame clones only, not all of them. The sample includes 45,000 or so clones, 75% to 85% of them seen just once. This chain joins TRBV28 and TRBJ1-1; 9 bases line up with TRBD1. This TCR was sampled from a man aged 50 to 59 with urothelial cancer. The source material was PBMCs, sampled around atezolizumab (anti-PD-L1) treatment. CDR3 residues: CASSSPTGGNTEAFF. The CDR3 nucleotides are TGTGCCAGCAGTTCCCCGACAGGGGGGAACACTGAAGCTTTCTTT.